The source of this T cell receptor (beta chain) is a study of T cells in Graves' hyperthyroidism and ophthalmopathy. Germline V gene sequence: CDR1 SGHDN, CDR2 FVKESK. V shed 3 bases, J shed 0 bases, and the junction held 8 bases outside the gene matches. The length of the CDR3 is 16 residues. The source of the PBMCs was roughly 10 ml of fresh peripheral blood. Template material for amplifying TCR beta CDR3 regions consisted of RNA transcripts. TCR CDR3 regions were first amplified by RT-PCR with HTBI primers. TCRdb redid the calling of the multiplex PCR reads with MiXCR, one entry per CDR3 protein. The sample has around 300,000 distinct CDR3 sequences, less than 30% seen once; the top ten hold over 25%.

The rearrangement links TRBV14 to TRBJ2-7; 7 bases fit TRBD2. Source material: blood. This TCR was recovered from a middle-aged man with Graves' hyperthyroidism that later progressed to Graves' ophthalmopathy. CDR3 sequence: CASSHKQASGSYEQYF. The DNA of the CDR3 is TGTGCCAGCAGCCATAAGCAGGCTAGCGGCTCCTACGAGCAGTACTTC.